Presented here are 19 T cell receptor beta chains from one specimen sequenced in a study of shared clonotypes between healthy human individuals. Clones were sequenced by immunoSEQ multiplex PCR, and TCRdb holds only the in-frame ones, with some missing. The data contain about 2,500,000 clones, about 92% of them singletons. Sample: naive CD4+ T cells sorted from blood. Subset here: CD45RA+ positively selected. Source of these receptors: a man aged 18 to 35 in good health.

CDR3 sequence (DNA): TGTGCCAGCAGGCCCGCGGCAGGGAGGGGCAATCAGCCCCAGCATTTT. Protein: CASRPAAGRGNQPQHF. This sequence joins TRBV28 and TRBJ1-5, with D possibly matching TRBD1 (5 bases). This CDR3 contains 16 residues. CDR1 and CDR2 (germline): MDHEN, SYDVKM. The V gene lost 6 bases and the J gene lost 2 bases, with 17 bases spanning the gap.

This clone appeared a single time. The chain couples TRBV14 to TRBJ2-5; a weak D match, TRBD2 (6 bases). CDR1 is SGHDN, CDR2 FVKESK, per germline. CDR3 length: 17 residues. Trimming stripped 4 bases from V and 5 bases from J, with 23 bases between. For the CDR3, the DNA is TGTGCCAGCAGCCCAGGAGGGCCATATGAGACAAGGGAGACCCAGTACTTC. As protein: CASSPGGPYETRETQYF.

The chain couples TRBV23-1 to TRBJ2-7; D ambiguous. TRBV23-1 is given ORF status, its function remaining uncertain. Deletions cut 6 bases from V and 13 bases from J, with 19 bases between. CDR3 size: 12 residues. The CDR3 coding sequence is TGCGCCAGCAGACATAACGAGGATCGCTCATACTTC. Translation: CASRHNEDRSYF.

The chain joins TRBV7-3 to TRBJ2-3; weak D call: TRBD1 (6 bases). Germline V lookup: CDR1 SGHTA, CDR2 FQGTGA. Trimming took off 8 bases at V and 0 bases at J, with 9 bases between the two ends. This CDR3 contains 13 residues. CDR3: CASSRGSTDTQYF. CDR3 coding DNA: TGTGCCAGCTCGAGGGGGAGCACAGATACGCAGTATTTT.

The CDR3 nucleotides read TGTGCCAGCAGCCGGACTAGGGGTTGGGGAGATACGCAGTATTTT. Translation gives CASSRTRGWGDTQYF. The V gene is TRBV2, the J gene TRBJ2-3; 7 positions match TRBD2. The CDR3 is 15 amino acids. Germline trimming cut 6 bases from V and 5 bases from J; bases unmatched to any gene: 11. Per the germline V gene, CDR1 is SNHLY and CDR2 is FYNNEI.

This rearrangement joins TRBV19 to TRBJ1-1; D may be TRBD1 (6 bases). The length of the CDR3 is 14 residues. The germline gives CDR1 LNHDA, CDR2 SQIVND (reference sequence). The ends were cut back, 2 bases at V and 4 bases at J, with 11 bases in the middle. The CDR3 DNA follows: TGTGCCAGTAGTATACGGGGGCAAGGCACTGAAGCTTTCTTT. Residues: CASSIRGQGTEAFF.

The rearrangement links TRBV7-9 to TRBJ1-5; D unresolved. The CDR3 sequence is 14 residues long. The V end was cut by 2 bases, the J end by 6 bases, with 11 bases between. Looked up from germline, CDR1 is SEHNR and CDR2 is FQNEAQ (reference sequence). CDR3 residues: CASSLLATGQPQHF. As DNA, the CDR3 is TGTGCCAGCAGCTTATTGGCCACCGGTCAGCCCCAGCATTTT. Looking up the rest from reference TRBV7-9 and TRBJ1-5 gives the full variable domain: DTGVSQNPRHKITKRGQNVTFRCDPISEHNRLYWYRQTLGQGPEFLTYFQNEAQLEKSRLLSDRFSAERPKGSFSTLEIQRTEQGDSAMYLCASSLLATGQPQHFGDGTRLSIL.

This sequence joins TRBV27 and TRBJ1-4; D perhaps matches TRBD1 (5 bases). Per germline, CDR1 MNHEY and CDR2 SMNVEV (reference sequence). The CDR3 length is 17 residues. Trimming took 5 bases from V and 4 from J, leaving 20 bases between them. The CDR3 protein is CASSPRPPGPDNEKLFF. As DNA, the CDR3 is TGTGCCAGCAGTCCCCGCCCCCCAGGGCCCGATAATGAAAAACTGTTTTTT. The whole variable domain, filled in from reference TRBV27 and TRBJ1-4, reads EAQVTQNPRYLITVTGKKLTVTCSQNMNHEYMSWYRQDPGLGLRQIYYSMNVEVTDKGDVPEGYKVSRKEKRNFPLILESPSPNQTSLYFCASSPRPPGPDNEKLFFGSGTQLSVL.

The sample holds one count of this clone. Other DNA sequences in this sample translate to the same CDR3. The chain recombines TRBV6-5 with TRBJ2-3, with D tentatively TRBD2 (6 bases). From germline, CDR1 is MNHEY and CDR2 SVGAGI. This CDR3 contains 12 residues. V dropped 6 bases and J dropped 2 bases, with 6 bases sitting between them. Written as DNA, the CDR3 is TGTGCCAGCAGGCGGGACACAGATACGCAGTATTTT. It codes for CASRRDTDTQYF.

V usage is TRBV11-3 and J usage is TRBJ1-5; D perhaps matches TRBD1 (6 bases). The CDR3 consists of 18 residues. The V end lost 2 bases, the J end lost 7 bases, and 24 bases lay between the germline ends. Germline CDR1 is SGHNT and CDR2 is YENEEA. Written as DNA, the CDR3 is TGTGCCAGCAGCTTAATGAGAACGGTTACAGGGTTTAGACAGCCCCAGCATTTT. Its protein is CASSLMRTVTGFRQPQHF.

The chain uses TRBV5-1 and TRBJ2-3, with D possibly TRBD2 on 5 matching bases. This CDR3 has 15 residues. The germline V gene encodes CDR1 SGHRS and CDR2 YFSETQ. V was clipped by 4 bases and J by 2 bases, with 14 bases between them. The CDR3 DNA is TGCGCCAGCAGCCCGGGAAGTCTTAACACAGATACGCAGTATTTT. It codes for CASSPGSLNTDTQYF.

The chain recombines TRBV9 with TRBJ2-7; TRBD2 matches 10 bases. Trimming took 0 bases from V and 2 from J; bases not matched to a gene: 5. This CDR3 is 16 amino acids long. CDR1 SGDLS and CDR2 YYNGEE come from the germline V gene. Here the CDR3 reads CASSVAAGLAAYEQYF. The CDR3, as DNA: TGTGCCAGCAGCGTAGCAGCTGGACTAGCGGCCTACGAGCAGTACTTC.

The chain joins TRBV6-5 to TRBJ1-5; D not certain. In germline, CDR1 is MNHEY, CDR2 SVGAGI. CDR3 length equals 14 residues. The V end was cut by 4 bases, the J end by 4 bases, with 11 bases between. In DNA form, the CDR3 reads TGTGCCAGCAGTTCGACCTTGAAAAATCAGCCCCAGCATTTT. Translated: CASSSTLKNQPQHF.

The rearrangement joins TRBV14 to TRBJ1-3; 9 nucleotides align to TRBD1. V gave up 5 bases and J gave up 4 bases; unmatched junction bases: 6. This CDR3 has 15 amino acids. The germline V gene has CDR1 SGHDN and CDR2 FVKESK. CDR3 loop: CASSEQGAKGNTIYF. CDR3 DNA: TGTGCCAGCAGCGAACAGGGGGCGAAAGGAAACACCATATATTTT.

This chain joins TRBV4-3 and TRBJ1-6, with TRBD1 identical over 7 bases. V lost 0 bases to trimming and J lost 9 bases; unmatched junction nucleotides: 5. There are 15 residues in the CDR3. Germline CDR1 reads LGHNA; CDR2 reads YSLEER. Written as DNA, the CDR3 is TGCGCCAGCAGCCAAGATGGGACAGATAGTTCACCCCTCCACTTT. This encodes CASSQDGTDSSPLHF.

V gene TRBV4-3 combines with J gene TRBJ2-1, with D perhaps TRBD1 or TRBD2 (7 bases each). Germline CDR1 reads LGHNA; CDR2 reads YSLEER. This CDR3 spans 17 amino acids. Trimming took off 4 bases at V and 7 bases at J, with 23 bases between the two ends. In DNA, the CDR3 is TGCGCCAGCAGCCGAAGTGCAGGGGGGGTTGGGATAAATGAGCAGTTCTTC. Translation gives CASSRSAGGVGINEQFF.

The V gene is TRBV19, the J gene TRBJ2-1, with D possibly being TRBD2 (6 bases). Per the germline V gene, CDR1 is LNHDA and CDR2 is SQIVND (reference sequence). Trimming left V 7 bases short and J 4 bases short, with 14 bases between. This CDR3 region has 14 residues. The CDR3 sequence: CASKVWGDYNEQFF. The CDR3 region has the DNA TGTGCCAGTAAAGTGTGGGGGGATTACAATGAGCAGTTCTTC.

The chain has TRBV2 and TRBJ1-1; D not certain. The length of the CDR3 is 13 residues. Trimming cost V 5 bases and J 0 bases, with 7 bases left between them. Germline lookup yields CDR1 SNHLY and CDR2 FYNNEI. The CDR3 bases are TGTGCCAGCAGTAAAGAGGTGAACACTGAAGCTTTCTTT. This sequence encodes CASSKEVNTEAFF.

J is TRBJ2-3 and V is TRBV12-1; no DNA check was done on the table's D call, TRBD2. TRBV12-1 constitutes a pseudogene. The CDR3 is 18 amino acids. The CDR3 region has the DNA TGTGCCAGCAGCTTAAAGCGGGAAAAAATACAAAGCACAGATACGCAGTATTTT. This encodes CASSLKREKIQSTDTQYF.